In its sample, the clone carrying this TCR beta chain was seen a few times. The V gene's germline CDR1 is DFQATT and CDR2 SNEGSKA (reference sequence). V lost 3 bases, J lost 9 bases, and 15 bases lay in between. CDR3 length equals 14 residues. The record originates from a study of response to subunit inactivated influenza vaccine. Each CDR3 protein gets one entry after TCRdb re-called the RT-PCR reads with MiXCR. Here the sample spans roughly 500,000 distinct CDR3 sequences, under 25% being singletons. These data were also reused for a study on T cells expressing NK-cell markers. That source reports: cDNA encoding TCR beta was synthesized via 5'RACE template switching incorporating UMIs. The study drew TCR beta repertoires from sorted CD3+CD56+NKG2C+, CD3+CD56+NKG2C- and CD3+CD56-NKG2C+ T cells. Of CD8+ T cells, about 1.0-8% belonged to dominant NKG2C+ clonotypes in several donors. The study found these clonotypes also leading the CD3+CD56-NKG2C+ fraction in four donors.

This chain connects TRBV20-1 to TRBJ1-6, with D perhaps matching TRBD1 (6 bases). The TCR sequence derives from a man between 45 and 60 years old who received an inactivated influenza vaccine. The sequencing here drew on CD4+ T cells sorted from PBMCs, taken roughly 13 days after vaccination. The DNA of the CDR3 is TGCAGTGCTAGGTATCCGGGGGCGGGTTCACCCCTCCACTTT. This encodes CSARYPGAGSPLHF.